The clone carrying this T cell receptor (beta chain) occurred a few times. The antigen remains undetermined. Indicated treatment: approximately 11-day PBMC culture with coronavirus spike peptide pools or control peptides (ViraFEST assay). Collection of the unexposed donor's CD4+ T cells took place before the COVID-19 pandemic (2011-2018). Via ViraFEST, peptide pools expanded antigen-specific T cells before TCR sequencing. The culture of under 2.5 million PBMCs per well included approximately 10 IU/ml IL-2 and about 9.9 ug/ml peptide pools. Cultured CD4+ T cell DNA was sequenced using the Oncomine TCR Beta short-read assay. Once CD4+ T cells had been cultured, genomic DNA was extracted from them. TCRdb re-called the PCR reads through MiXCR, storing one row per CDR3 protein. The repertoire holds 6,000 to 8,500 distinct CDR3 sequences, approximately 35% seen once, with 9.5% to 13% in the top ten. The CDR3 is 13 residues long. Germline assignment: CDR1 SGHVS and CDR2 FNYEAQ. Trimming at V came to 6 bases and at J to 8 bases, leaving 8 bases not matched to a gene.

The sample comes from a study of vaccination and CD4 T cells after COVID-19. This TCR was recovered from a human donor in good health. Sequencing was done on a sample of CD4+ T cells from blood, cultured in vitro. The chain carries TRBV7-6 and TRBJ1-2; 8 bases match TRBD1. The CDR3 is CASSLTQGGGYTF. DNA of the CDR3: TGTGCCAGCAGTTTAACACAGGGGGGCGGCTACACCTTC. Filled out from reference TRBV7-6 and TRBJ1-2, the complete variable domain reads GAGVSQSPRYKVTKRGQDVALRCDPISGHVSLYWYRQALGQGPEFLTYFNYEAQQDKSGLPNDRFSAERPEGSISTLTIQRTEQRDSAMYRCASSLTQGGGYTFGSGTRLTVV.